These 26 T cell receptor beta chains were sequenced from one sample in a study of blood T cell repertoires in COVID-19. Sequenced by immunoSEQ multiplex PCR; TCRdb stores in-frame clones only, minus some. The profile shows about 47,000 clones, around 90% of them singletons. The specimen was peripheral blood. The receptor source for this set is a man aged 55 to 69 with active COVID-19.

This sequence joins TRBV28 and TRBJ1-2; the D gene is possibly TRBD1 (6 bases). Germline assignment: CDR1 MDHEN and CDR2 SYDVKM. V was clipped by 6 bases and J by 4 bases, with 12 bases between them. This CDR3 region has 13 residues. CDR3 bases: TGTGCCAGCAGATCACAGGGTACCTATGGCTACACCTTC. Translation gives CASRSQGTYGYTF.

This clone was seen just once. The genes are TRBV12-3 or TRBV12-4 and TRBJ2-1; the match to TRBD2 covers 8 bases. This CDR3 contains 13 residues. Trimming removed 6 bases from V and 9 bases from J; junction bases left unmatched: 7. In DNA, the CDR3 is TGTGCCAGCAGCCGGACAAGCGGGGGTGAGCAGTTCTTC. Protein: CASSRTSGGEQFF.

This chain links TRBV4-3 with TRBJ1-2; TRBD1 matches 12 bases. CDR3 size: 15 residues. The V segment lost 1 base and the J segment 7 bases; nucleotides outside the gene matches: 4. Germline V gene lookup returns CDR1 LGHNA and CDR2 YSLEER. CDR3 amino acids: CASSQAGTGGFGYTF. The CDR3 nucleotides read TGCGCCAGCAGCCAAGCCGGGACAGGGGGCTTTGGCTACACCTTC.

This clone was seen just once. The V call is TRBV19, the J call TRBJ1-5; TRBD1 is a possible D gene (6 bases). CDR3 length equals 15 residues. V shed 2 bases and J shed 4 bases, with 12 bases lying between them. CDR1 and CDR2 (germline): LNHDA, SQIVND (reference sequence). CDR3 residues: CASSISRQANQPQHF. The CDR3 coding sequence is TGTGCCAGTAGTATATCCCGACAGGCAAATCAGCCCCAGCATTTT. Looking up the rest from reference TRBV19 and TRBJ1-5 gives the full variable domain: DGGITQSPKYLFRKEGQNVTLSCEQNLNHDAMYWYRQDPGQGLRLIYYSQIVNDFQKGDIAEGYSVSREKKESFPLTVTSAQKNPTAFYLCASSISRQANQPQHFGDGTRLSIL.

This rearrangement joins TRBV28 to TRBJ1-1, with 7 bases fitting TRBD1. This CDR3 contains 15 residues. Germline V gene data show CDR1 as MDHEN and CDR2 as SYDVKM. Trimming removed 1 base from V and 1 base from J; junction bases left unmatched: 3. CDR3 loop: CASSLFNRGNTEAFF. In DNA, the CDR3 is TGTGCCAGCAGTTTATTCAACAGGGGGAACACTGAAGCTTTCTTT.

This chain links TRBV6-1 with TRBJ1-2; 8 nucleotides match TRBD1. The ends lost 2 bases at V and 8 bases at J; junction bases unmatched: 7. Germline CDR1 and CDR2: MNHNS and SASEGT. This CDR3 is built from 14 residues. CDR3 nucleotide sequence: TGTGCCAGCAGTGAAATCAGGGGGCCAGGAGGCTACACCTTC. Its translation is CASSEIRGPGGYTF.

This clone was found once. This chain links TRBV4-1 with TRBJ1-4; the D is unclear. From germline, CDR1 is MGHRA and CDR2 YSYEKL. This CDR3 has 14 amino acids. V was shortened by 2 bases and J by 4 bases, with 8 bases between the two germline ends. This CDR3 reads CASSQKLGNEKLFF. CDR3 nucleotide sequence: TGCGCCAGCAGCCAAAAACTAGGTAATGAAAAACTGTTTTTT.

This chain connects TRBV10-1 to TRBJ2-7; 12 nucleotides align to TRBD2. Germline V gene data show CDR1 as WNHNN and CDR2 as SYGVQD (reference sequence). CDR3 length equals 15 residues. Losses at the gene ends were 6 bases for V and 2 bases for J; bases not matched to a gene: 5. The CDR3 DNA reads TGCGCCAGCAGCAGGACTAGCGGGGAGACCTACGAGCAGTACTTC. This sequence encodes CASSRTSGETYEQYF.

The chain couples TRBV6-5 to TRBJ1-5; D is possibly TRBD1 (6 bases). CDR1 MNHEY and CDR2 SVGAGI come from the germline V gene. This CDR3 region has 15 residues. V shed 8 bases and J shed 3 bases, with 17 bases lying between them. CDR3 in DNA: TGTGCCAGCGCTAGATCGGACAGCTACAATCAGCCCCAGCATTTT. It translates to CASARSDSYNQPQHF.

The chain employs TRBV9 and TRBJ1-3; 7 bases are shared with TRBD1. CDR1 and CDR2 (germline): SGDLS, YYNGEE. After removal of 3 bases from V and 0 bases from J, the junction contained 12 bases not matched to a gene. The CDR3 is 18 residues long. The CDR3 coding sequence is TGTGCCAGCAGCGGGGACAGCGCCCCGCTATTCTCTGGAAACACCATATATTTT. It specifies CASSGDSAPLFSGNTIYF. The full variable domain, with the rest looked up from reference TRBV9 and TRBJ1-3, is DSGVTQTPKHLITATGQRVTLRCSPRSGDLSVYWYQQSLDQGLQFLIQYYNGEERAKGNILERFSAQQFPDLHSELNLSSLELGDSALYFCASSGDSAPLFSGNTIYFGEGSWLTVV.

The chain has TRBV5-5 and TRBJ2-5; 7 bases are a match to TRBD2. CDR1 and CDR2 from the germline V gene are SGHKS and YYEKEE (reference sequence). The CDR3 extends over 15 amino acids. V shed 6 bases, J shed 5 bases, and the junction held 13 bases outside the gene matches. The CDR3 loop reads CASTFDTLALETQYF. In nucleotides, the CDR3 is TGTGCCAGCACCTTCGACACACTAGCGTTGGAGACCCAGTACTTC. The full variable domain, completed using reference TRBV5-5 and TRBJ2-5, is DAGVTQSPTHLIKTRGQQVTLRCSPISGHKSVSWYQQVLGQGPQFIFQYYEKEERGRGNFPDRFSARQFPNYSSELNVNALLLGDSALYLCASTFDTLALETQYFGPGTRLLVL.

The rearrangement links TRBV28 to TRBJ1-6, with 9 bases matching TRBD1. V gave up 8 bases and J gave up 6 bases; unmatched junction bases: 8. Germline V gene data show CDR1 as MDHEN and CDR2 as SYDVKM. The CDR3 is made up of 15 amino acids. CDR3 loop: CASYNRGRINSPLHF. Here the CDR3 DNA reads TGTGCCAGCTATAACAGGGGGCGAATTAATTCACCCCTCCACTTT. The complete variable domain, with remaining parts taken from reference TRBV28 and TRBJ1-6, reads DVKVTQSSRYLVKRTGEKVFLECVQDMDHENMFWYRQDPGLGLRLIYFSYDVKMKEKGDIPEGYSVSREKKERFSLILESASTNQTSMYLCASYNRGRINSPLHFGNGTRLTVT.

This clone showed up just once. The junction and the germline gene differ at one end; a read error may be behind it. DNA of the CDR3: TGTGCCAGCAGTGCCCTCCTACTAGCGGGATTAACCTTC. It encodes CASSALLLAGLTF. The chain joins TRBV6-2 or TRBV6-3 to TRBJ2-4; 10 bases are shared with TRBD2. The CDR3 runs 13 residues. Germline lookup yields CDR1 MNHEY and CDR2 SVGEGT.

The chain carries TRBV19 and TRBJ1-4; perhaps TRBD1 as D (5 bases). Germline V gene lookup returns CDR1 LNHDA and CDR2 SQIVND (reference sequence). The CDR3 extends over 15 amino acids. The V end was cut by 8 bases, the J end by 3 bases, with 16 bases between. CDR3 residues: CASRYRSGANEKLFF. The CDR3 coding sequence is TGTGCCAGTCGCTACAGGTCGGGGGCTAATGAAAAACTGTTTTTT.

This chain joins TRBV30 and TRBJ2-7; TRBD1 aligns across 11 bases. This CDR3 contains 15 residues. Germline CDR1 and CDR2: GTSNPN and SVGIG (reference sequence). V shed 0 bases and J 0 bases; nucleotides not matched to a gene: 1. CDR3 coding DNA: TGTGCCTGGAGTGTCGGGACAGGGGGCTCCTACGAGCAGTACTTC. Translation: CAWSVGTGGSYEQYF.

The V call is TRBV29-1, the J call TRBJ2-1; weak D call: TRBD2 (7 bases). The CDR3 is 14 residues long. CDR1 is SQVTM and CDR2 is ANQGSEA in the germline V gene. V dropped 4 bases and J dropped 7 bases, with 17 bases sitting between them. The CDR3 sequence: CSVGWGGPGNEQFF. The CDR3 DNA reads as TGCAGCGTTGGTTGGGGGGGGCCCGGGAATGAGCAGTTCTTC.

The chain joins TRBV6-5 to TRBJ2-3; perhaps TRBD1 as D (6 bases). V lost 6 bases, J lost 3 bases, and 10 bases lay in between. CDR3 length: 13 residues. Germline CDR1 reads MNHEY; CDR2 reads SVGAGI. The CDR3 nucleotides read TGTGCCAGCAGATCACAGGGTACAGATACGCAGTATTTT. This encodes CASRSQGTDTQYF.

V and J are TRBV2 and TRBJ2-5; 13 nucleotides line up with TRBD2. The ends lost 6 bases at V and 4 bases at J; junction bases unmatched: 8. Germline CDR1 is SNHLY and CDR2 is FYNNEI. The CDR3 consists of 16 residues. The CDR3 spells CASSEQLAGGLETQYF. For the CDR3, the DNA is TGTGCCAGCAGCGAACAACTAGCGGGGGGGCTAGAGACCCAGTACTTC.

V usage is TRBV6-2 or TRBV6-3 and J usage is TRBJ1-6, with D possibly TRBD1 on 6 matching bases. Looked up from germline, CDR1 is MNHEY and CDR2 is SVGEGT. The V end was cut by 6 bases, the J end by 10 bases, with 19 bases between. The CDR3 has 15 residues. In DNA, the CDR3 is TGTGCCAGCAGCTCAATAGACAGGCAAAGGTCACCCCTCCACTTT. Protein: CASSSIDRQRSPLHF.

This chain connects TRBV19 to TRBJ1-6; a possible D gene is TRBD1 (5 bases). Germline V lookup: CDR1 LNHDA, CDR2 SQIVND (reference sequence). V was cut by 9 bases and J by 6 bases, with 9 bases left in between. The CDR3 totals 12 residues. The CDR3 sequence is CASRQFNSPLHF. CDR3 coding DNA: TGTGCCAGCAGACAGTTTAATTCACCCCTCCACTTT.

CDR3 sequence (DNA): TGTGCCATCAGTGAAGGACAGAGATCTGGAAACACCATATATTTT. Translation gives CAISEGQRSGNTIYF. The rearrangement joins TRBV10-3 to TRBJ1-3; D might be TRBD1 (6 bases). The germline V gene encodes CDR1 ENHRY and CDR2 SYGVKD. CDR3 length: 15 amino acids. V lost 3 bases to trimming and J lost 1 base, with 10 bases between them.

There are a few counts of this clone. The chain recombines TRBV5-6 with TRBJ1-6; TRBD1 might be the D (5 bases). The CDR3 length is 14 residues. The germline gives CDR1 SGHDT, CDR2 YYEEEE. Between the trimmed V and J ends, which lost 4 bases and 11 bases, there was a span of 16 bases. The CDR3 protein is CASSPGGAGTPLHF. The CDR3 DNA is TGTGCCAGCAGCCCCGGAGGGGCTGGGACACCCCTCCACTTT.

The chain's CDR3 is CASSLTTRQETQYF. Here the CDR3 DNA reads TGTGCCAGCAGCTTGACGACTAGGCAAGAGACCCAGTACTTC. V gene TRBV13 combines with J gene TRBJ2-5; D is perhaps TRBD2 (6 bases). This CDR3 is 14 amino acids long. Between the trimmed V and J ends, which lost 3 bases and 2 bases, there was a span of 10 bases. Germline lookup yields CDR1 PRHDT and CDR2 FYEKMQ (reference sequence).

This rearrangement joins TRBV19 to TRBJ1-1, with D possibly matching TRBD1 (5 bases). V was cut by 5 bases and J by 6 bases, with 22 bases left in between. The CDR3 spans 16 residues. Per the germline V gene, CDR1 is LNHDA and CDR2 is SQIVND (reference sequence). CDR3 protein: CASSFAGTQGGAEAFF. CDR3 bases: TGTGCCAGTAGTTTTGCCGGGACTCAAGGTGGTGCTGAAGCTTTCTTT.

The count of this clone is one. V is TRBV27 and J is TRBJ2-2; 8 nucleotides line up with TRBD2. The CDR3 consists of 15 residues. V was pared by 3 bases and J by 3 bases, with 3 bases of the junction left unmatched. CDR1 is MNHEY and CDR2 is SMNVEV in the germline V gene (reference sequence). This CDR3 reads CASSFGAGDTGELFF. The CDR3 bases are TGTGCCAGCAGTTTTGGAGCGGGGGACACCGGGGAGCTGTTTTTT.

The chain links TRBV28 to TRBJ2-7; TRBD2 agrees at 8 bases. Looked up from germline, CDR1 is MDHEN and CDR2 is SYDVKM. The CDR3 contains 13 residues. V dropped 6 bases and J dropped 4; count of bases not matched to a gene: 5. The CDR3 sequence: CASRSGSTYEQYF. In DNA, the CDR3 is TGTGCCAGCAGAAGCGGGAGTACTTACGAGCAGTACTTC.